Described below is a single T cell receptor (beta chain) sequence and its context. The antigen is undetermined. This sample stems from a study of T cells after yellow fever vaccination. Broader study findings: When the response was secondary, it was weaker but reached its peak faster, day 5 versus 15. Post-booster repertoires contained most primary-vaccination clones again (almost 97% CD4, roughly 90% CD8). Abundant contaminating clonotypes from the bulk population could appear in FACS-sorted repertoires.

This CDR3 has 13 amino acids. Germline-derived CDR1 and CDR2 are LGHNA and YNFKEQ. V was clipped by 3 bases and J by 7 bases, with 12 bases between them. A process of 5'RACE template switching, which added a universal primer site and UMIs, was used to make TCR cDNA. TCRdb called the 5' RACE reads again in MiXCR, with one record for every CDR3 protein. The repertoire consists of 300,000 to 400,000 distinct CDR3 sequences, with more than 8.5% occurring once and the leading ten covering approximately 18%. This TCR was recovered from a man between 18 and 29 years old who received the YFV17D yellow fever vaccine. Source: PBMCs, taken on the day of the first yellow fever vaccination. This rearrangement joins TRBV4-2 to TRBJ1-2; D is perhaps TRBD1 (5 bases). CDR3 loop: CASSHRDRCGYTF. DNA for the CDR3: TGTGCCAGCAGCCACCGGGACCGCTGTGGCTACACCTTC.